Given below is one TCR beta chain in context. Sequencing used immunoSEQ multiplex PCR; TCRdb keeps in-frame clones, though not all of them. The data hold about 2,200,000 clones, with approximately 94% observed a single time. This sample was taken from a study of shared clonotypes between healthy human individuals. Trimming took off 2 bases at V and 5 bases at J, with 13 bases between the two ends. CDR3 length: 14 amino acids. CDR1 and CDR2 from the germline V gene are MNHEY and SMNVEV (reference sequence). Naive CD8 cells comprised CD45RO-negative, CCR7-positively selected cells, excluding terminally differentiated effector memory CD45RA+ cells.

The chain has TRBV27 and TRBJ2-7; D is possibly TRBD1 (6 bases). The specimen sequenced was naive CD8+ T cells from PBMCs. The receptor's source is a young man in good health. Some clones in this sample may be carry-over from other donors' samples. The CDR3 DNA reads as TGTGCCAGCAGTTTAGTGGGGGCGCGGCACGAGCAGTACTTC. It encodes CASSLVGARHEQYF.